This TCR beta chain was recovered during a study of T cell changes during pregnancy in multiple sclerosis. Germline lookup yields CDR1 SGHTA and CDR2 FQGTGA. V lost 5 bases, J lost 2 bases, and 11 bases stayed unmatched. The CDR3 is made up of 16 amino acids. Only in-frame clones appear in the TCRdb table, and some are missing; sequencing was by immunoSEQ multiplex PCR. The sample includes tens of thousands of clones, approximately 92% of them seen just once. The sequence came from a female donor with multiple sclerosis, enrolled in a pregnancy study. The gene calls are TRBV7-3 and TRBJ1-2, with 7 bases fitting TRBD1. The starting material was CD4+ T cells from peripheral blood mononuclear cells, obtained in the third trimester of pregnancy. This CDR3 reads CASSANRQGVNYGYTF. CDR3 coding DNA: TGTGCCAGCAGCGCAAACCGACAGGGCGTCAACTATGGCTACACCTTC.